This paragraph covers one T cell receptor (beta chain) sequence. V lost 5 bases, J lost 6 bases, and 14 bases lay in between. The CDR3 covers 14 residues. The germline gives CDR1 MNHEY, CDR2 SMNVEV (reference sequence). As processed by the authors: Reference gene primer amplification in the assay estimated nucleated cell counts. Sequenced by immunoSEQ multiplex PCR; TCRdb stores in-frame clones only, minus some. V, J and clone size derive from that table, while D and trimming were established from the DNA sequence. This sample yields approximately 250,000 clones, of which approximately 87% are seen a single time; about 4.3% belongs to the top ten. These data originate in a study of blood T cell repertoires in COVID-19. The overall study: Acute and convalescent COVID-19 specimens originated in the United States, Italy and Spain. Sample material is recorded as cDNA or gDNA derived from T cells, B-cell-depleted T cells, or PBMCs.

The sequenced material came from peripheral blood. This clonotype was sampled from a man aged 60-69 years who had recovered from COVID-19. The J gene is TRBJ2-1, the V gene TRBV27; the D gene is possibly TRBD2 (5 bases). The CDR3 nucleotides read TGTGCCAGCAGTCCAAACATCCGGGGCAATGAGCAGTTCTTC. This gives the protein CASSPNIRGNEQFF.